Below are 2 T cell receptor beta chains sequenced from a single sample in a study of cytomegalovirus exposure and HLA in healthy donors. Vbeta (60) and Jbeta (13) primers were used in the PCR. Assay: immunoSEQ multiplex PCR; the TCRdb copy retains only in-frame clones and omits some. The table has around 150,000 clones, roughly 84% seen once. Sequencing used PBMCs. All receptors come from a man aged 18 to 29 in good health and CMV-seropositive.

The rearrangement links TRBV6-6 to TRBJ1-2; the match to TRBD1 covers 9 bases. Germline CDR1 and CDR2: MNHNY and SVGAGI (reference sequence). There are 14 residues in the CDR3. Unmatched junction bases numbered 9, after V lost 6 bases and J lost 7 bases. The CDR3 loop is CASRYDGQGFGYTF. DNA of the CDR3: TGTGCCAGCAGGTACGATGGACAGGGGTTTGGCTACACCTTC.

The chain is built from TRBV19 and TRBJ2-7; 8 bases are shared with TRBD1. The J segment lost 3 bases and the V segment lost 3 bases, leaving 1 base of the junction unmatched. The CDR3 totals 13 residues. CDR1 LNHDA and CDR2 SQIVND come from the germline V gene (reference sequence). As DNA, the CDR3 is TGTGCCAGTAGTATTGACAGGGGCTACGAGCAGTACTTC. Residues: CASSIDRGYEQYF.